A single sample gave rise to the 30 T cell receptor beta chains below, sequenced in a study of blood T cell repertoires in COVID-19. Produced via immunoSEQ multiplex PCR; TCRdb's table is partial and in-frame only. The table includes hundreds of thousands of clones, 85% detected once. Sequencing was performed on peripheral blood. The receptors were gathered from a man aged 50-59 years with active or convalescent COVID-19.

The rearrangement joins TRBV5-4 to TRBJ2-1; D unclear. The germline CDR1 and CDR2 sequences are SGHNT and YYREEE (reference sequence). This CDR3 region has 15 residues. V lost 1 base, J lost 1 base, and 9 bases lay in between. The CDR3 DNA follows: TGTGCCAGCAGCTTGAATACTGAATCCTACAATGAGCAGTTCTTC. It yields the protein CASSLNTESYNEQFF.

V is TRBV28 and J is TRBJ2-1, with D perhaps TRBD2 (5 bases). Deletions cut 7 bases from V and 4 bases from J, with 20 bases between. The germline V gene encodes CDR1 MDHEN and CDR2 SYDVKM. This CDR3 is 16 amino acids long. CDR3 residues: CASTSRKQRKYNEQFF. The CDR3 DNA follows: TGTGCCAGCACCTCCAGAAAGCAGCGGAAATACAATGAGCAGTTCTTC.

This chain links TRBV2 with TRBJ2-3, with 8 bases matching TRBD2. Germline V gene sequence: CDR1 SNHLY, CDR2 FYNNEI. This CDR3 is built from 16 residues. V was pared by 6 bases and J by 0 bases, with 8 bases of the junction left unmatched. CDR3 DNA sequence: TGTGCCAGCAGGCGTCTAGCGGGCTTAAGCACAGATACGCAGTATTTT. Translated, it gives CASRRLAGLSTDTQYF.

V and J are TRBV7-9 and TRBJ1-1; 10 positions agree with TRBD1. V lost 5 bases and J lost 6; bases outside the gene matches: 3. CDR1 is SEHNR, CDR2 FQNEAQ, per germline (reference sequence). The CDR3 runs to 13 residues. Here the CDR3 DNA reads TGTGCCAGCAGCGTCGGACAGGGGGCTGAAGCTTTCTTT. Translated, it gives CASSVGQGAEAFF.

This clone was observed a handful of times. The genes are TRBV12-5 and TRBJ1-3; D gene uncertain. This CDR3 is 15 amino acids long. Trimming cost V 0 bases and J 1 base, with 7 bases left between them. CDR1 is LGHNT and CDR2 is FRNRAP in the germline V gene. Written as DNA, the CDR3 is TGTGCTAGTGGTTTGGTACAGACGTCTGGAAACACCATATATTTT. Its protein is CASGLVQTSGNTIYF.

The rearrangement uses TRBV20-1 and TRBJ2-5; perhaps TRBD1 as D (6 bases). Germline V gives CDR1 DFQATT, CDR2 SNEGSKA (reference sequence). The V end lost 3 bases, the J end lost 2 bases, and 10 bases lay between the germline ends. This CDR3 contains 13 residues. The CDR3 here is CSASRTAQETQYF. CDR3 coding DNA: TGCAGTGCTAGTAGGACAGCACAAGAGACCCAGTACTTC.

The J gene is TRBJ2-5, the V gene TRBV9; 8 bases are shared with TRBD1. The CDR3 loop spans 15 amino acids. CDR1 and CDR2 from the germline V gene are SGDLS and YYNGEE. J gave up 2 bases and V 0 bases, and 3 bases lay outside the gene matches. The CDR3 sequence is CASSVVGQVQETQYF. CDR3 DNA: TGTGCCAGCAGCGTAGTGGGACAGGTTCAAGAGACCCAGTACTTC.

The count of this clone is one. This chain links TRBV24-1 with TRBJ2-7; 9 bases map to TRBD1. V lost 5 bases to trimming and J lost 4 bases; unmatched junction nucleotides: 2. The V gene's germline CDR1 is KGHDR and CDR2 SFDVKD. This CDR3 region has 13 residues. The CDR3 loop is CATSATGGYEQYF. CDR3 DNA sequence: TGTGCCACCAGTGCGACAGGGGGGTACGAGCAGTACTTC.

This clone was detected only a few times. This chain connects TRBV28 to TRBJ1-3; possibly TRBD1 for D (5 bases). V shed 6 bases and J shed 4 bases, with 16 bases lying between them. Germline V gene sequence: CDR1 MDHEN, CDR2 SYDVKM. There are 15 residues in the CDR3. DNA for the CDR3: TGTGCCAGCAGCATTGGGGGGTCTTTGGGAAACACCATATATTTT. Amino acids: CASSIGGSLGNTIYF.

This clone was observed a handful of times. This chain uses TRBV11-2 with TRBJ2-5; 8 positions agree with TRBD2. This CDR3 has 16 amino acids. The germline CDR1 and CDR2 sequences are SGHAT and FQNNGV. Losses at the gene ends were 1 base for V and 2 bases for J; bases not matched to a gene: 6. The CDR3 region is CASSLGLAGHQETQYF. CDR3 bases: TGTGCCAGCAGCTTAGGGCTAGCGGGTCATCAAGAGACCCAGTACTTC.

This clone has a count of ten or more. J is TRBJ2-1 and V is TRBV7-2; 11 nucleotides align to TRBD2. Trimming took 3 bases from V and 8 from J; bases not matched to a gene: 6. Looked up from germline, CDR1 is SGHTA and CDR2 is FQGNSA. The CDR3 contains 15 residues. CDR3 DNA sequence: TGTGCCAGCAGCTTTAGCGGGAGGGCCGGTGATGAGCAGTTCTTC. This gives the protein CASSFSGRAGDEQFF.

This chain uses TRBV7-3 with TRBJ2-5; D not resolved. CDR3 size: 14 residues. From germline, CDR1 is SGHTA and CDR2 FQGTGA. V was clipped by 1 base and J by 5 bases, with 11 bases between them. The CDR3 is CASSLRNDGETQYF. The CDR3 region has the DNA TGTGCCAGCAGCTTAAGGAACGACGGGGAGACCCAGTACTTC.

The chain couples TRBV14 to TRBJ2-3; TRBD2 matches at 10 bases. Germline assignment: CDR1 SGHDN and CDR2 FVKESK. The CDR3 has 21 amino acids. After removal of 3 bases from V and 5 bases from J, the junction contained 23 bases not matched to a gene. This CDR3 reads CASSQWENSRKTSGRGDTQYF. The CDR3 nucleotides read TGTGCCAGCAGCCAGTGGGAAAATTCCCGAAAGACTAGCGGGCGGGGAGATACGCAGTATTTT.

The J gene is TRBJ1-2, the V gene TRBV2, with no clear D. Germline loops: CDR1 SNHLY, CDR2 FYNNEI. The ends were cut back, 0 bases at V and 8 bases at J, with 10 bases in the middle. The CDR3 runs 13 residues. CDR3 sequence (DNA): TGTGCCAGCAGTGAAGCGATGCGGGTAGGCTACACCTTC. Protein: CASSEAMRVGYTF.

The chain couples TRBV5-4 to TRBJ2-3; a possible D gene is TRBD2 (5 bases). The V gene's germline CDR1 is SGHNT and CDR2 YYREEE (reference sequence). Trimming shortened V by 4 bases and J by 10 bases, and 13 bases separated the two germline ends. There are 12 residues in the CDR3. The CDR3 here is CASSRPAEAQYF. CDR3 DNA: TGTGCCAGCAGCCGACCGGCGGAGGCGCAGTATTTT.

CDR3 nucleotide sequence: TGTGCCATCAGTGAAATCGGGGGGAATCAGCCCCAGCATTTT. This gives the protein CAISEIGGNQPQHF. The chain is built from TRBV10-3 and TRBJ1-5; D may be TRBD1 (5 bases). CDR1 and CDR2 (germline): ENHRY, SYGVKD. The CDR3 runs 14 residues. V lost 3 bases, J lost 4 bases, and 10 bases lay in between.

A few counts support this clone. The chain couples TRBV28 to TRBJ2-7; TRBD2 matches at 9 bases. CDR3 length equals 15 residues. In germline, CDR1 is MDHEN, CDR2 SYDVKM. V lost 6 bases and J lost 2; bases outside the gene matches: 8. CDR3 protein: CASRQTSGRAYEQYF. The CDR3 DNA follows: TGTGCCAGCAGGCAGACTAGCGGCCGAGCCTACGAGCAGTACTTC.

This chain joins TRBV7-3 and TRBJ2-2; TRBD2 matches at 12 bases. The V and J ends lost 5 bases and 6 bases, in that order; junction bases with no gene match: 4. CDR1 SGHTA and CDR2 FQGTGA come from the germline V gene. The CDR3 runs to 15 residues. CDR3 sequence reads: CASSLAGGPAGELFF. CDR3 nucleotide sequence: TGTGCCAGCAGCCTAGCGGGAGGGCCGGCCGGGGAGCTGTTTTTT.

CDR3: CASSQGLYRTTQGETQYF. DNA of the CDR3: TGCGCCAGCAGCCAAGGCCTGTACAGGACGACCCAGGGAGAGACCCAGTACTTC. The genes are TRBV4-1 and TRBJ2-5, with D perhaps TRBD1 (5 bases). V lost 1 base, J lost 4 bases, and 22 bases lay in between. The length of the CDR3 is 18 residues. Per germline, CDR1 MGHRA and CDR2 YSYEKL.

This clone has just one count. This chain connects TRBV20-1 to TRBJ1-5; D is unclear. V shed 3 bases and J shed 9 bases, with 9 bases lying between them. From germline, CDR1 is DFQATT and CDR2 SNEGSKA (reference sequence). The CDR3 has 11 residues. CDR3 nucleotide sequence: TGCAGTGCTAGGGCCGGCGGGCCCCAGCATTTT. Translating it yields CSARAGGPQHF.

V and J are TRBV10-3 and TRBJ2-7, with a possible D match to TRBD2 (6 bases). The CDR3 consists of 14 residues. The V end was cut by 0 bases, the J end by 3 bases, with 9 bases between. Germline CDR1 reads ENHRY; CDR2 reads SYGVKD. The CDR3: CAISESNGGYEQYF. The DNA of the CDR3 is TGTGCCATCAGTGAGTCGAACGGGGGCTACGAGCAGTACTTC.

This CDR3 reads CASSIGAGGGELFF. The DNA for the CDR3 is TGTGCCAGCAGTATTGGAGCCGGCGGCGGGGAGCTGTTTTTT. The rearrangement links TRBV6-2 or TRBV6-3 to TRBJ2-2; the D is unclear. V lost 5 bases and J 7 bases, leaving 14 bases between the germline ends. The CDR3 length is 14 residues. Germline assignment: CDR1 MNHEY and CDR2 SVGEGT.

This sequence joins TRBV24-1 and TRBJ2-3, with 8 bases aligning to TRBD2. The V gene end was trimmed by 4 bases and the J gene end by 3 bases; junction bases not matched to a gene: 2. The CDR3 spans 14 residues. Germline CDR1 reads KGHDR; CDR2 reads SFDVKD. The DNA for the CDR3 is TGTGCCACCAGTGAGGGCGGGAGGACAGATACGCAGTATTTT. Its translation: CATSEGGRTDTQYF.

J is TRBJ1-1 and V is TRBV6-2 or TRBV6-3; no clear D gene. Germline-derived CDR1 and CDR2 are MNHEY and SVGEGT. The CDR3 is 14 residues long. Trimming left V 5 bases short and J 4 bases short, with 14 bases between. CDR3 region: CASSKVQETTEAFF. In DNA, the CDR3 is TGTGCCAGCAGTAAAGTGCAGGAAACCACTGAAGCTTTCTTT.

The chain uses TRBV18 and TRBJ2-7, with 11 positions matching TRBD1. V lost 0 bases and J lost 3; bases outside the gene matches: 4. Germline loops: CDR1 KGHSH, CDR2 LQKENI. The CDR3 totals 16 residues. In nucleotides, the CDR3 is TGTGCCAGCTCACCACCCGGGACAGGGGGGGGCTACGAGCAGTACTTC. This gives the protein CASSPPGTGGGYEQYF. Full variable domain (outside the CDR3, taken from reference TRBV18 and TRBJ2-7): NAGVMQNPRHLVRRRGQEARLRCSPMKGHSHVYWYRQLPEEGLKFMVYLQKENIIDESGMPKERFSAEFPKEGPSILRIQQVVRGDSAAYFCASSPPGTGGGYEQYFGPGTRLTVT.

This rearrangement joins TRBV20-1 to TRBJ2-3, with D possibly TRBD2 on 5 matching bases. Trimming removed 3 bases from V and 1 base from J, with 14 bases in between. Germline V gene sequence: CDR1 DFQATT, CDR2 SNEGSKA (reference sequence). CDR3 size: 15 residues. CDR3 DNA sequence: TGCAGTGCTAGTGGCGGGCCAGGCGGCACAGATACGCAGTATTTT. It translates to CSASGGPGGTDTQYF.

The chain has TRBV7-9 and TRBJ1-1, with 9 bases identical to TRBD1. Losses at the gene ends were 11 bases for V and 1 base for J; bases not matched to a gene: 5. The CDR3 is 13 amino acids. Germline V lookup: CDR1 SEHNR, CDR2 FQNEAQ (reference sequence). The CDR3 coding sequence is TGTGCCGCGGGACAGGGAAGGAACACTGAAGCTTTCTTT. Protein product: CAAGQGRNTEAFF.

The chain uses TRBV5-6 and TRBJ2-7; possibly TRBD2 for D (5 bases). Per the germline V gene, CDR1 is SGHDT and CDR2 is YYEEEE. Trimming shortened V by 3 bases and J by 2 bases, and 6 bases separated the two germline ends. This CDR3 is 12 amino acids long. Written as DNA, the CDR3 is TGTGCCAGCAGCTCGGGGACCTACGAGCAGTACTTC. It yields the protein CASSSGTYEQYF.

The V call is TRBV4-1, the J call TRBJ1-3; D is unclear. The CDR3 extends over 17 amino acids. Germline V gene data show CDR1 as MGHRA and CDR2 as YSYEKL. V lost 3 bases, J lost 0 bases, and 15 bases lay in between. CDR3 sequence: CASSQSGIYGSGNTIYF. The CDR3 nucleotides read TGCGCCAGCAGCCAGTCGGGGATATATGGCTCTGGAAACACCATATATTTT.

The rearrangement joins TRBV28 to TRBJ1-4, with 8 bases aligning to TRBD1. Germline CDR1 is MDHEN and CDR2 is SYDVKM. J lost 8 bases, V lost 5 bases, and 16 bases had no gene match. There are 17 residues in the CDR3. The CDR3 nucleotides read TGTGCCAGCAGTCCAGGAGGCCTACAGGGGGAAGGCGAAAAACTGTTTTTT. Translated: CASSPGGLQGEGEKLFF. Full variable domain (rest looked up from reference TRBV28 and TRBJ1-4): DVKVTQSSRYLVKRTGEKVFLECVQDMDHENMFWYRQDPGLGLRLIYFSYDVKMKEKGDIPEGYSVSREKKERFSLILESASTNQTSMYLCASSPGGLQGEGEKLFFGSGTQLSVL.